This TCR beta chain was sequenced in a study of beta chain features in type 1 diabetes. The CDR3 is 12 amino acids. J gave up 4 bases and V 8 bases, and 3 bases lay outside the gene matches. Germline CDR1 MDHEN, CDR2 SYDVKM. Of note for this clone: The antigen is not known.

Study-level findings and limits: Possible PCR preference for shorter templates applied equally to patients and controls. Lower insertion and higher deletion counts appeared at VDJ junctions in type 1 diabetes patients. Patients' naive, central memory and regulatory TCRB repertoires appeared more alike than those of healthy donors. When cDNA is sequenced, cells with high TCR expression could be over-represented.

Expressed TCRB transcripts were sequenced because the isolated RNA had all been reverse transcribed beforehand. Using immunoSEQ multiplex PCR, the repertoire was profiled, and TCRdb retains in-frame clones only, with some absent. The sample includes about 370,000 clones, around 15% of them seen just once. The sequenced sample consisted of naive CD4+ T cells from blood. The J gene is TRBJ1-2, the V gene TRBV28; 8 bases are a match to TRBD1. This TCR was sampled from a woman aged 18-29 years in good health. The CDR3 DNA reads as TGTGCCAGCGCAGGGGGCGGCTATGGCTACACCTTC. It codes for CASAGGGYGYTF.